This T cell receptor (beta chain) derives from a study of blood T cells in healthy people across ages. Regarding the study as a whole: Roughly linear age-related decline in beta diversity appeared, significant by age approximately 43.

Germline values: CDR1 MGHRA, CDR2 YSYEKL. The J segment lost 1 base and the V segment lost 2 bases, leaving 8 bases of the junction unmatched. The CDR3 sequence is 17 residues long. Together with a sample-barcoded 5' primer, a J-beta primer mix was included in a second PCR lasting about 7 to 11 cycles. A template-switch adaptor with 12 random nucleotides tagged each cDNA molecule. From each sample, at least 2.5 million paired-end reads containing CDR3 were obtained. Via MiXCR, TCRdb re-called the 5' RACE reads, giving one row per CDR3 protein. The data hold about 1 million distinct CDR3 sequences, with 40% to 50% observed a single time. Concerning this clonotype itself: Its matching antigen is unknown.

This chain joins TRBV4-1 and TRBJ2-5, with 9 positions matching TRBD2. The clonotype was recovered from a woman in her sixties in good health. Sequencing was carried out using blood. The CDR3 region is CASSQRALAGTQETQYF. CDR3 coding DNA: TGCGCCAGCAGCCAAAGAGCGCTAGCGGGGACCCAAGAGACCCAGTACTTC.